This TCR beta chain was identified during a study of tumor and adjacent non-tumor tissue in lung cancer. The template was RNA from unsorted bulk tissue. With regard to this clonotype: Its ends do not fully match the called genes, so a read error is possible.

This CDR3 region has 13 residues. Germline loops: CDR1 DFQATT, CDR2 SNEGSKA (reference sequence). A modified ARM-PCR protocol with three rounds of nested PCR amplified TCRbeta. MiXCR, applied by TCRdb to the multiplex PCR reads, yields one record per CDR3 protein. The sample holds some 100,000 distinct CDR3 sequences, roughly 75% seen once. The receptor's source is a woman in her fifties or sixties with non-small cell lung cancer. The material sequenced was lung tumor tissue. The gene calls are TRBV20-1 and TRBJ1-1; the D is unclear. CDR3 bases: TGCAGTGCTACCCCGGGAGCCAATACTGAAACTTTCTTT. Its translation: CSATPGANTETFF.